Listed below are T cell receptor beta chains from one sample, sequenced in a study of blood T cell repertoires in COVID-19. Repertoires were generated with immunoSEQ multiplex PCR, while TCRdb's copy carries only in-frame clones and drops some. The sample comprises about 90,000 clones, about 80% of which are singletons, and 6.3% rests with the top ten. Material for sequencing was peripheral blood. All receptors come from a man in his 60s with acute or convalescent COVID-19. CDR3s include the opening cysteine and the closing phenylalanine or tryptophan. A D gene is named only where the DNA matches it firmly. Clone size is stated in some rows and not others, as once, few, many or a class when expanded.

J gene | V gene | D gene | clone size | CDR3 protein | CDR3 DNA
TRBJ1-2 | TRBV10-2 | TRBD1 | - | CASRRTGSGYGYTF | TGCGCCAGCAGACGGACAGGATCAGGCTATGGCTACACCTTC
TRBJ1-3 | TRBV19 | TRBD1 | - | CASSSRGQGYLAAGNTIYF | TGTGCCAGTAGTTCACGGGGACAGGGGTACTTAGCCGCTGGAAACACCATATATTTT
TRBJ1-2 | TRBV10-2 | - | - | CASRDAQGLNYGYTF | TGCGCCAGCAGGGATGCGCAGGGGCTTAACTATGGCTACACCTTC
TRBJ1-2 | TRBV28 | - | - | CASSLIGVVEGGYTF | TGTGCCAGCAGTTTAATAGGGGTCGTGGAGGGCGGCTACACCTTC
TRBJ2-1 | TRBV7-8 | - | - | CASIPRMGASELNEQFF | TGTGCCAGCATCCCAAGGATGGGGGCATCCGAACTTAATGAGCAGTTCTTC
TRBJ1-4 | TRBV6-2/TRBV6-3 | TRBD1 | - | CASSSGQGAANEKLFF | TGTGCCAGCAGTTCCGGACAGGGGGCGGCTAATGAAAAACTGTTTTTT
TRBJ1-1 | TRBV19 | TRBD1 | - | CASSIPTQGSTEAFF | TGTGCCAGTAGTATACCCACACAGGGGAGCACTGAAGCTTTCTTT
TRBJ1-5 | TRBV15 | - | - | CATSREGTTVGNQPQHF | TGTGCCACCAGCAGAGAGGGGACAACAGTGGGCAATCAGCCCCAGCATTTT
TRBJ2-7 | TRBV6-2/TRBV6-3 | TRBD1 | few | CASSYSGDRPGRYEQYF | TGTGCCAGCAGTTACTCGGGGGACAGGCCCGGCAGATACGAGCAGTACTTC
TRBJ2-1 | TRBV5-1 | TRBD2 | - | CASSPRLAGGNEQFF | TGCGCCAGCAGCCCACGACTAGCGGGGGGCAATGAGCAGTTCTTC
TRBJ1-1 | TRBV5-1 | - | - | CASSFNRATEAFF | TGCGCCAGCAGCTTTAACAGGGCCACTGAAGCTTTCTTT
TRBJ1-2 | TRBV7-2 | TRBD1 | - | CASSSDRGYGYTF | TGTGCCAGCAGCTCTGACAGGGGTTATGGCTACACCTTC
TRBJ2-3 | TRBV19 | TRBD2 | - | CASSSGLAGDSDTQYF | TGTGCCAGTAGTAGCGGACTAGCGGGGGACTCAGATACGCAGTATTTT
TRBJ2-7 | TRBV25-1 | - | once | CATRESYEQYF | TGTGCCACCCGGGAGTCCTACGAGCAGTACTTC
TRBJ2-7 | TRBV6-5 | TRBD1 | - | CASGGQDSAYEQYF | TGTGCCAGCGGGGGACAGGACTCGGCCTACGAGCAGTACTTC
TRBJ1-1 | TRBV20-1 | TRBD1 | - | CSADGDREAFF | TGCAGTGCTGACGGGGACAGGGAAGCTTTCTTT
TRBJ1-4 | TRBV6-5 | - | - | CASSYTPANEKLFF | TGTGCCAGCAGTTACACGCCAGCTAATGAAAAACTGTTTTTT
TRBJ1-6 | TRBV28 | - | - | CASSPPIGQGSYNSPLHF | TGTGCCAGCAGTCCACCTATCGGCCAGGGCTCCTATAATTCACCCCTCCACTTT
TRBJ2-5 | TRBV10-3 | TRBD2 | - | CAISGGGGPQETQYF | TGTGCCATCAGTGGCGGCGGGGGGCCACAAGAGACCCAGTACTTC
TRBJ1-6 | TRBV7-9 | - | - | CASSLSLGGSPLHF | TGTGCCAGCAGCTTATCTCTAGGAGGCTCACCCCTCCACTTT
TRBJ2-1 | TRBV5-4 | TRBD1 | - | CASSGDRDRPSSYNEQFF | TGTGCCAGCAGCGGGGACAGGGACAGACCAAGCTCCTACAATGAGCAGTTCTTC
TRBJ2-7 | TRBV5-1 | - | - | CASSLAEGRGHEQYF | TGCGCCAGCAGCTTGGCGGAGGGTCGGGGTCACGAGCAGTACTTC
TRBJ1-2 | TRBV5-6 | - | - | CASSLEAVYGYTF | TGTGCCAGCAGCTTGGAGGCGGTCTATGGCTACACCTTC
TRBJ2-1 | TRBV29-1 | - | - | CSVDDRGYNEQFF | TGCAGCGTTGATGATCGGGGGTACAATGAGCAGTTCTTC
TRBJ1-4 | TRBV5-1 | TRBD1 | - | CASSHGDRYNEKLFF | TGCGCCAGCAGCCACGGGGACAGGTATAATGAAAAACTGTTTTTT
TRBJ2-5 | TRBV5-1 | - | once | CASSKRHVQETQYF | TGCGCCAGCAGCAAGAGACACGTCCAAGAGACCCAGTACTTC
TRBJ2-1 | TRBV27 | - | - | CASSLSIVDEQFF | TGTGCCAGCAGTTTAAGCATTGTGGATGAGCAGTTCTTC
TRBJ2-2 | TRBV5-1 | TRBD2 | - | CASSFSGGNTGELFF | TGCGCCAGCAGCTTTTCGGGAGGTAACACCGGGGAGCTGTTTTTT
TRBJ2-5 | TRBV11-2 | TRBD2 | - | CASSFSGGVETQYF | TGTGCCAGCAGCTTTAGCGGGGGGGTTGAGACCCAGTACTTC
TRBJ1-4 | TRBV19 | TRBD1 | - | CASSIGGQGTQKLFF | TGTGCCAGTAGTATAGGGGGACAGGGTACGCAAAAACTGTTTTTT
TRBJ1-5 | TRBV30 | TRBD1 | - | CAWRTAGGWDQPQHF | TGTGCCTGGAGAACGGCAGGGGGATGGGATCAGCCCCAGCATTTT
TRBJ1-1 | TRBV19 | - | - | CASKIRADYEAFF | TGTGCCAGTAAAATCAGGGCCGATTATGAAGCTTTCTTT
TRBJ2-3 | TRBV28 | - | - | CASNGVSRTDTQYF | TGTGCCAGCAACGGGGTCTCGCGCACAGATACGCAGTATTTT
TRBJ2-5 | TRBV15 | - | - | CATSREPGRETQYF | TGTGCCACCAGCAGAGAACCGGGGAGGGAGACCCAGTACTTC
TRBJ1-5 | TRBV3-1/TRBV3-2 | TRBD1 | - | CASSQGTGGTPQHF | TGTGCCAGCAGCCAAGGGACAGGGGGGACGCCCCAGCATTTT
TRBJ2-3 | TRBV7-6 | TRBD2 | - | CASSLGSGIESTQYF | TGTGCCAGCAGCTTAGGAAGCGGGATTGAGAGTACGCAGTATTTT
TRBJ2-2 | TRBV10-1 | - | once | CASSAGAGELFF | TGCGCCAGCAGTGCCGGGGCCGGGGAGCTGTTTTTT
TRBJ2-1 | TRBV12-5 | - | - | CASGLGDGNYNEQFF | TGTGCTAGTGGTTTGGGAGACGGGAACTACAATGAGCAGTTCTTC
TRBJ1-2 | TRBV7-8 | - | - | CASSSALGAWGYTF | TGTGCCAGCAGCTCAGCTTTAGGAGCCTGGGGCTACACCTTC
TRBJ1-3 | TRBV19 | - | - | CASSAGRSGNTIYF | TGTGCCAGTAGTGCCGGGAGGTCTGGAAACACCATATATTTT